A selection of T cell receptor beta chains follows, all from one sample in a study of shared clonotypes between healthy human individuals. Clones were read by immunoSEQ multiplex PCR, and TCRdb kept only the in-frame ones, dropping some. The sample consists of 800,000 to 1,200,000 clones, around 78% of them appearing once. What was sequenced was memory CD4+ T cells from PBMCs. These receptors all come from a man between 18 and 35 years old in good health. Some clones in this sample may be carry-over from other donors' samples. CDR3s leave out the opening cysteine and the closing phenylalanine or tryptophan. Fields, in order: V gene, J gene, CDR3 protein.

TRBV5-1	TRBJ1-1	ASSLQGPEAF
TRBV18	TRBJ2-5	ASSRDGRETQY
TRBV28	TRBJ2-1	ASTSMGAYNEQF
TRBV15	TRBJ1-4	ATSRDLEEKLF
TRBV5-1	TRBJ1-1	ASSLPGANTEAF
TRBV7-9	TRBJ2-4	ASSPRLAGVKNIQY
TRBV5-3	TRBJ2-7	ATPEGTGATYEQY
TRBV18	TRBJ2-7	ASSPPAKAVHEQY
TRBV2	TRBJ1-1	ASSESGRGTEAF
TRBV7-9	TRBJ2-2	ASSPISTYTGELF
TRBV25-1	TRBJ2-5	ASAGLGSPEETQY
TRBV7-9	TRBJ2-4	ASSSRLDIAKNIQY
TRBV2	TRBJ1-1	ASFREVDTEAF
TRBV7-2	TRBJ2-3	ASSYQRDTQY
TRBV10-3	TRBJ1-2	AISESKGIYGYT
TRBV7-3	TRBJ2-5	ASSSGTAETQY
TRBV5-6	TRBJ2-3	ASSDTPGFRRVDTQY